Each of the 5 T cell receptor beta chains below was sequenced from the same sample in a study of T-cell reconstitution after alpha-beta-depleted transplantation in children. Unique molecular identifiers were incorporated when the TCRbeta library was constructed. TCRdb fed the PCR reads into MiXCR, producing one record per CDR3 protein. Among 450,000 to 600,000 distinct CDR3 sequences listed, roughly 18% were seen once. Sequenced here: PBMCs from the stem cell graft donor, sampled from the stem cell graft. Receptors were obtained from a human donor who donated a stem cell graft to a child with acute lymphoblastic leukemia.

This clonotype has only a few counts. The chain's CDR3 is CASSRGAGGETQYF. Written as DNA, the CDR3 is TGTGCCAGCAGTCGGGGGGCTGGAGGAGAGACCCAGTACTTC. This sequence joins TRBV6-1 and TRBJ2-5; the D gene is possibly TRBD2 (7 bases). Trimming took 5 bases from V and 4 from J, leaving 14 bases between them. The CDR3 totals 14 residues. Germline lookup yields CDR1 MNHNS and CDR2 SASEGT.

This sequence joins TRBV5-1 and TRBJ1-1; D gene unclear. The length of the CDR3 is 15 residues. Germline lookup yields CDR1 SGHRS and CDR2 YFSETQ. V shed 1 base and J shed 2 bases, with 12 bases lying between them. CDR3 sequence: CASSLTFQPNTEAFF. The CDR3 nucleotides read TGCGCCAGCAGCTTGACCTTCCAGCCTAACACTGAAGCTTTCTTT.

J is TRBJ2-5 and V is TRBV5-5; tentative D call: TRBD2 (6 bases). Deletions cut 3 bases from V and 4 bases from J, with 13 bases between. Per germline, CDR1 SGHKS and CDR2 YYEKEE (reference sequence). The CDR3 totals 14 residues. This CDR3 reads CASSSWDGGETQYF. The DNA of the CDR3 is TGTGCCAGCAGCTCATGGGACGGGGGAGAGACCCAGTACTTC.

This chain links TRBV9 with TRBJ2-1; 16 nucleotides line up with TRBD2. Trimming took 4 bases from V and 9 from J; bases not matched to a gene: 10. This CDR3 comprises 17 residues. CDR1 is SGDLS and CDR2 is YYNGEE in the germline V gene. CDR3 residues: CASSTSGTSGRGGEQFF. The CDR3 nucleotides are TGTGCCAGCAGCACATCCGGGACTAGCGGGAGGGGGGGTGAGCAGTTCTTC.

In DNA, the CDR3 is TGTGCCAGCAGCTTCGGCCTTGGACAAGAGACCCAGTACTTC. Protein: CASSFGLGQETQYF. The chain joins TRBV9 to TRBJ2-5; no clear D. The V end lost 4 bases, the J end lost 2 bases, and 12 bases lay between the germline ends. Per the germline V gene, CDR1 is SGDLS and CDR2 is YYNGEE. The length of the CDR3 is 14 residues.